The 12 T cell receptor beta chains below come from one sample, sequenced in a study of early T cells in non-severe SARS-CoV-2 infection. TCRdb reprocessed the 5' RACE reads with MiXCR, giving one entry per CDR3 protein. The repertoire holds under 70,000 distinct CDR3 sequences, around a tenth seen once, with roughly 3.8% in the top ten. The specimen was whole blood. The receptors were gathered from an adult who was a healthcare worker with PCR-confirmed SARS-CoV-2 infection or an uninfected control (not recorded which).

Only one count was recorded for this clonotype. This sequence may be a read error, since a much larger clone differs from it by one base. CDR3 nucleotides: TGTGTCAGCAGCCCGATTGCACCGGGGGCCACAGATACGCAGTATTTT. It codes for CVSSPIAPGATDTQYF. The chain couples TRBV7-2 to TRBJ2-3; either TRBD1 or TRBD2 may supply D (6 bases each). CDR3 size: 16 residues. The germline gives CDR1 SGHTA, CDR2 FQGNSA.

The sample holds many counts of this clonotype. The chain uses TRBV4-1 and TRBJ2-2; D remains ambiguous. This CDR3 has 13 amino acids. The germline gives CDR1 MGHRA, CDR2 YSYEKL. V was cut by 4 bases and J by 0 bases, with 3 bases left in between. DNA for the CDR3: TGCGCCAGCAGCCCTCCGAACACCGGGGAGCTGTTTTTT. Its protein product is CASSPPNTGELFF.

This clonotype was recorded at least ten times. This chain joins TRBV5-1 and TRBJ2-3, with 9 bases lining up with TRBD1. V lost 4 bases to trimming and J lost 6 bases; unmatched junction nucleotides: 6. This CDR3 spans 14 amino acids. Germline V gene data show CDR1 as SGHRS and CDR2 as YFSETQ. The chain's CDR3 is CASSPDRGLDTQYF. The CDR3 DNA is TGCGCCAGCAGCCCGGACAGGGGATTGGATACGCAGTATTTT.

The chain couples TRBV7-3 to TRBJ2-3, with D tentatively TRBD2 (5 bases). This CDR3 region has 14 residues. The germline V gene encodes CDR1 SGHTA and CDR2 FQGTGA. Deletions cut 5 bases from V and 5 bases from J, with 14 bases between. CDR3 DNA sequence: TGTGCCAGCAGCCCTCAGGACGGGGTAGATACGCAGTATTTT. Translated, it gives CASSPQDGVDTQYF.

This clonotype was observed at least ten times. The chain couples TRBV29-1 to TRBJ1-1; D is ambiguous. V dropped 5 bases and J dropped 2 bases, with 9 bases sitting between them. CDR1 and CDR2 from the germline V gene are SQVTM and ANQGSEA. The CDR3 loop spans 12 amino acids. The CDR3 DNA reads TGCAGCGTTATAACAGCAAACACTGAAGCTTTCTTT. Protein sequence: CSVITANTEAFF. The full variable domain, completed using reference TRBV29-1 and TRBJ1-1, is SAVISQKPSRDICQRGTSLTIQCQVDSQVTMMFWYRQQPGQSLTLIATANQGSEATYESGFVIDKFPISRPNLTFSTLTVSNMSPEDSSIYLCSVITANTEAFFGQGTRLTVV.

This clonotype occurred many times. In nucleotides, the CDR3 is TGTGCCAGCAGTGGTCGGACAGGCCCCTATGGCTACACCTTC. Encoded protein: CASSGRTGPYGYTF. The chain links TRBV6-6 to TRBJ1-2; 7 nucleotides line up with TRBD1. V was clipped by 5 bases and J by 4 bases; unmatched bases: 7. The CDR3 extends over 14 amino acids. In germline, CDR1 is MNHNY, CDR2 SVGAGI (reference sequence).

In this sample, this clonotype turned up many times. The CDR3 DNA reads TGTGCCAGCAGCCGTGACACATCTGGGGCCAACGTCCTGACTTTC. Protein sequence: CASSRDTSGANVLTF. The genes are TRBV7-9 and TRBJ2-6; D is ambiguous. CDR1 and CDR2 (germline): SEHNR, FQNEAQ (reference sequence). V lost 5 bases and J lost 1, with 9 bases in between. There are 15 residues in the CDR3.

Regarding this clonotype: One base away lies a much larger clone, so this may be a sequencing read error. The chain couples TRBV2 to TRBJ2-7; no definite D call. This CDR3 region has 13 residues. Germline CDR1 and CDR2: SNHLY and FYNNEI. CDR3: CTSNPTRYYEQYF. The CDR3, as DNA: TGTACCAGCAACCCAACACGCTACTACGAGCAGTACTTC.

This clonotype appeared many times. V and J are TRBV7-6 and TRBJ1-1; D call uncertain. The ends were cut back, 5 bases at V and 4 bases at J, with 11 bases in the middle. This CDR3 has 13 amino acids. The germline V gene encodes CDR1 SGHVS and CDR2 FNYEAQ. CDR3 coding DNA: TGTGCCAGCAGCCGCGGGCGGGCCACTGAAGCTTTCTTT. The encoded protein is CASSRGRATEAFF.

This clonotype was detected ten times or more. V usage is TRBV29-1 and J usage is TRBJ2-2; D is uncertain. Per germline, CDR1 SQVTM and CDR2 ANQGSEA. CDR3 length: 12 residues. Trimming pared 3 bases from V and 6 bases from J, leaving 8 bases between. CDR3 coding DNA: TGCAGCGTTGACGCGGCAGCCGGGGAGCTGTTTTTT. Amino acids: CSVDAAAGELFF.

The sample holds many counts of this clonotype. The genes are TRBV27 and TRBJ1-5; no clear D gene. Looked up from germline, CDR1 is MNHEY and CDR2 is SMNVEV (reference sequence). The CDR3 length is 13 residues. Deletions cut 3 bases from V and 5 bases from J, with 8 bases between. The CDR3 DNA reads TGTGCCAGCAGTTTGGCAGTCGATCAGCCCCAGCATTTT. Amino acid sequence: CASSLAVDQPQHF.

This clonotype occurred a few times. The V and J genes are TRBV7-9 and TRBJ2-7; 7 nucleotides agree with TRBD2. J gave up 3 bases and V 8 bases, and 16 bases lay outside the gene matches. From germline, CDR1 is SEHNR and CDR2 FQNEAQ (reference sequence). The CDR3 runs to 16 residues. The CDR3 sequence: CASVNRRGSQDYEQYF. In nucleotides, the CDR3 is TGTGCCAGCGTAAATCGGCGGGGGTCCCAGGACTACGAGCAGTACTTC. The full variable domain, completed using reference TRBV7-9 and TRBJ2-7, is DTGVSQNPRHKITKRGQNVTFRCDPISEHNRLYWYRQTLGQGPEFLTYFQNEAQLEKSRLLSDRFSAERPKGSFSTLEIQRTEQGDSAMYLCASVNRRGSQDYEQYFGPGTRLTVT.